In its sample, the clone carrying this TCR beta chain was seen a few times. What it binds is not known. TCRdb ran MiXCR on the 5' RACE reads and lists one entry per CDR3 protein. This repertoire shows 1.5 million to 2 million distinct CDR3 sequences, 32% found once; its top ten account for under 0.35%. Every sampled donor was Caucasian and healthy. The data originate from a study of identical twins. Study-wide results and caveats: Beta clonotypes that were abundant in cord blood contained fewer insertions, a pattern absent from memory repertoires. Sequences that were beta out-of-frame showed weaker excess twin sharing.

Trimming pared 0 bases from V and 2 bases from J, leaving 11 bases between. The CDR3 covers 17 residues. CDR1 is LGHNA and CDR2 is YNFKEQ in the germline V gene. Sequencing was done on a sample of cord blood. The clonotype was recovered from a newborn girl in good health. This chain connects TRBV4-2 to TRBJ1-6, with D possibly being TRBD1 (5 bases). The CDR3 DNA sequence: TGTGCCAGCAGCCAAGATGGGGCTTGGACCTATAATTCACCCCTCCACTTT. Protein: CASSQDGAWTYNSPLHF.